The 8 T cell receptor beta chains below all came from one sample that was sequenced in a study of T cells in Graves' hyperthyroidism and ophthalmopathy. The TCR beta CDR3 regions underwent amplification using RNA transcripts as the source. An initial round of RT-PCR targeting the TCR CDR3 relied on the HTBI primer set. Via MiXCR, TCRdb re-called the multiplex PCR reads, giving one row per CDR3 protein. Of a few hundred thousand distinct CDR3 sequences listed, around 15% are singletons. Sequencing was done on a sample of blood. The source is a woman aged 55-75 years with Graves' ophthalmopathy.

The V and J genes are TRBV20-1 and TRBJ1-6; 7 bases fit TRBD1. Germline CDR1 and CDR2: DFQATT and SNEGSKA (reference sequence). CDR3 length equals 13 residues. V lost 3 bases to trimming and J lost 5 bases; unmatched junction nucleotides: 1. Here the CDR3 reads CSARGTDNSPLHF. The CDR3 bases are TGCAGTGCTAGGGGGACAGATAATTCACCCCTCCACTTT.

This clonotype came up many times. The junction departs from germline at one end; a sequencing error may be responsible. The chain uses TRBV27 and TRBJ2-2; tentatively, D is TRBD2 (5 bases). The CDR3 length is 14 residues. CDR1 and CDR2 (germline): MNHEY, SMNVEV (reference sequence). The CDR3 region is CASSLGAGTGELFF. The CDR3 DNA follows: TGCGCCAGCAGCTTGGGCGCGGGCACCGGGGAGCTGTTTTTT.

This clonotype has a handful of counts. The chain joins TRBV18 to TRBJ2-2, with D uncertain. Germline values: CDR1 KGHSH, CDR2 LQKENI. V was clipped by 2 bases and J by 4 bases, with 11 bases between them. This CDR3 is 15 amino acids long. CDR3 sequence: CASSPSLDFTGELFF. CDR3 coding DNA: TGTGCCAGCTCACCAAGTCTAGATTTCACCGGGGAGCTGTTTTTT.

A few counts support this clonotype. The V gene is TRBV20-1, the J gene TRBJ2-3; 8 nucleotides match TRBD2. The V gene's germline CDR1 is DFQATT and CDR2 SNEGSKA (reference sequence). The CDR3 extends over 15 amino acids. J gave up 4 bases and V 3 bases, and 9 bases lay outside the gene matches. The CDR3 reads CSASLREGRADTQYF. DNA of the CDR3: TGCAGTGCTAGCCTCCGGGAGGGCCGGGCAGATACGCAGTATTTT.

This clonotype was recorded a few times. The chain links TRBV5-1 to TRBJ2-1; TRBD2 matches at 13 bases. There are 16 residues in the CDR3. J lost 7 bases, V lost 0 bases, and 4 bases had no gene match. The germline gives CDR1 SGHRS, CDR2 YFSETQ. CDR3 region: CASSLDGLAGVNEQFF. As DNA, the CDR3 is TGCGCCAGCAGCTTGGACGGACTAGCGGGAGTTAATGAGCAGTTCTTC.

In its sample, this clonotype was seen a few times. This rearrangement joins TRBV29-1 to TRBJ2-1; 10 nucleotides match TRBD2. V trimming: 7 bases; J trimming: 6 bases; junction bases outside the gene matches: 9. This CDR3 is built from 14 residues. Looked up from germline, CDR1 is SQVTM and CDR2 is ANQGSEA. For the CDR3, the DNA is TGCAGCGCGGGCCCTAGCGGGAGATCCAATGAGCAGTTCTTC. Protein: CSAGPSGRSNEQFF.

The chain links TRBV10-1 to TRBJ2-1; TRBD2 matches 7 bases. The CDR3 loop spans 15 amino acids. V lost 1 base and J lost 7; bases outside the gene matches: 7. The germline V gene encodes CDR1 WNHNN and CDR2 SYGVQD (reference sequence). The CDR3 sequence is CASSELRGGPNEQFF. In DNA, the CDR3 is TGCGCCAGCAGTGAGTTGCGCGGGGGACCGAATGAGCAGTTCTTC.

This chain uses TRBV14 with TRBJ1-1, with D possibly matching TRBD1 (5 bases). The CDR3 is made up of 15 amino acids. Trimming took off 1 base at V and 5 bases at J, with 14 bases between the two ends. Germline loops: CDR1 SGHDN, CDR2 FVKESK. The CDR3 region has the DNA TGTGCCAGCAGCCAAGCTGGGGGGAGTAGGACTGAAGCTTTCTTT. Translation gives CASSQAGGSRTEAFF. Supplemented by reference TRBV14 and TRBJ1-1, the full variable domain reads EAGVTQFPSHSVIEKGQTVTLRCDPISGHDNLYWYRRVMGKEIKFLLHFVKESKQDESGMPNNRFLAERTGGTYSTLKVQPAELEDSGVYFCASSQAGGSRTEAFFGQGTRLTVV.